The 5 T cell receptor beta chains presented below share a single source sample, sequenced in a study of shared clonotypes between healthy human individuals. Profiling relied on immunoSEQ multiplex PCR, and the TCRdb table lists in-frame clones only, not all of them. The sample includes roughly 2.6 million clones, roughly nine tenths of them seen just once. Input material: naive CD4+ T cells sorted from blood. The subset is: CD45RA+ positively selected. The receptors derive from a young man in good health.

This clone was observed a single time. V usage is TRBV5-1 and J usage is TRBJ2-5, with 15 bases lining up with TRBD2. Germline values: CDR1 SGHRS, CDR2 YFSETQ. The CDR3 totals 17 residues. V gave up 0 bases and J gave up 5 bases; unmatched junction bases: 5. The CDR3 loop is CASSLGTSGRAQETQYF. CDR3 nucleotides: TGCGCCAGCAGCTTGGGGACTAGCGGGAGGGCCCAGGAGACCCAGTACTTC.

The chain couples TRBV11-2 to TRBJ2-5; D may correspond to TRBD1 or TRBD2 (5 bases each). The CDR3 contains 14 residues. V lost 5 bases and J lost 0, with 10 bases in between. CDR1 and CDR2 from the germline V gene are SGHAT and FQNNGV. CDR3 bases: TGTGCCAGCAGCCGGGACCTATACCAAGAGACCCAGTACTTC. Protein product: CASSRDLYQETQYF.

The chain uses TRBV7-2 and TRBJ2-5; D is unclear. The CDR3 length is 16 residues. Germline V gene sequence: CDR1 SGHTA, CDR2 FQGNSA. The ends were cut back, 5 bases at V and 4 bases at J, with 20 bases in the middle. CDR3 sequence (DNA): TGTGCCAGCAGCCCGAGGCTTACGGGCCTCGGAGAGACCCAGTACTTC. Its protein is CASSPRLTGLGETQYF.

The V gene is TRBV5-6, the J gene TRBJ1-3; D gene unclear. The CDR3 totals 12 residues. CDR1 is SGHDT and CDR2 is YYEEEE in the germline V gene. Trimming shortened V by 0 bases and J by 7 bases, and 5 bases separated the two germline ends. CDR3 DNA sequence: TGTGCCAGCAGCTTGGGGGTGAACACCATATATTTT. Amino acid sequence: CASSLGVNTIYF.

The chain links TRBV25-1 to TRBJ2-3; 12 bases map to TRBD1. From germline, CDR1 is MGHDK and CDR2 SYGVNS. The CDR3 totals 17 residues. The junction had 9 bases not matched to a gene; V was cut back by 3 bases and J by 5 bases. In DNA form, the CDR3 reads TGTGCCAGCAGTGAGGCTCCGGGACAGGGGGCCGGAGATACGCAGTATTTT. It specifies CASSEAPGQGAGDTQYF.